The entry below describes one TCR beta chain. CDR3 length equals 15 residues. Germline V gene lookup returns CDR1 SNHLY and CDR2 FYNNEI. V lost 6 bases to trimming and J lost 8 bases; unmatched junction nucleotides: 7. The table came from immunoSEQ multiplex PCR; TCRdb's copy has only in-frame clones and leaves some out. The sample carries about 110,000 clones, approximately 90% recorded once. This entry belongs to a study of T cell changes during pregnancy in multiple sclerosis. The chain employs TRBV2 and TRBJ2-1; 13 bases are a match to TRBD2. Material: peripheral blood, obtained in the third trimester of pregnancy. The receptor comes from a female donor with multiple sclerosis, enrolled in a pregnancy study. The CDR3 spells CASSALAGGRDEQFF. CDR3 DNA: TGTGCCAGCAGCGCACTAGCGGGGGGGAGGGATGAGCAGTTCTTC.